This T cell receptor (beta chain) was obtained from a study of blood T cell repertoires in COVID-19. Study information: The study drew acute and convalescent COVID-19 samples from the United States, Italy and Spain.

Trimming left V 2 bases short and J 6 bases short, with 11 bases between. The CDR3 is 13 residues long. Germline V gives CDR1 GTSNPN, CDR2 SVGIG (reference sequence). The assay was immunoSEQ multiplex PCR, and TCRdb's table has in-frame clones only and misses some. The table includes over 100,000 clones, around 88% detected once. This sequence was found in a man aged 55 to 69 with COVID-19, enrolled during active disease. The chain uses TRBV30 and TRBJ1-5, with D possibly matching TRBD1 (5 bases). Material for sequencing was peripheral blood. The CDR3 DNA sequence: TGTGCCTGGAGTAGTTGGGGCGGTCAGCCCCAGCATTTT. As protein: CAWSSWGGQPQHF.